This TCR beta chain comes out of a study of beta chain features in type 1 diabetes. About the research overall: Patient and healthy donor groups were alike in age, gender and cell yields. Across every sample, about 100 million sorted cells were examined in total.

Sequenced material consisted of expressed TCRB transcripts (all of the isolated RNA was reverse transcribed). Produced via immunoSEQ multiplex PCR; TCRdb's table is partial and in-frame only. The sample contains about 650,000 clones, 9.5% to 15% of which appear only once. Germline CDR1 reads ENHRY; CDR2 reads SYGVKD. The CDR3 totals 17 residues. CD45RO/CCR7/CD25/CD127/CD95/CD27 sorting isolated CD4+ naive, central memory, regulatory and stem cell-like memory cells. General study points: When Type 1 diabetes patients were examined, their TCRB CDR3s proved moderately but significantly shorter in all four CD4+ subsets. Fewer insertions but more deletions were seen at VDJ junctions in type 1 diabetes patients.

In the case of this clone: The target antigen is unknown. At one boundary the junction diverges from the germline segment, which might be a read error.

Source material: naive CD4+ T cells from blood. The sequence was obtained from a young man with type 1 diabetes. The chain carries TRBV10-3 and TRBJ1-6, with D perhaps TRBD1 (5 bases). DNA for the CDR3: TGTGCCAGCAGTTACGGAGGGGTAGGGCCTTATAATTCACCCCTCCACTTT. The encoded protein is CASSYGGVGPYNSPLHF.